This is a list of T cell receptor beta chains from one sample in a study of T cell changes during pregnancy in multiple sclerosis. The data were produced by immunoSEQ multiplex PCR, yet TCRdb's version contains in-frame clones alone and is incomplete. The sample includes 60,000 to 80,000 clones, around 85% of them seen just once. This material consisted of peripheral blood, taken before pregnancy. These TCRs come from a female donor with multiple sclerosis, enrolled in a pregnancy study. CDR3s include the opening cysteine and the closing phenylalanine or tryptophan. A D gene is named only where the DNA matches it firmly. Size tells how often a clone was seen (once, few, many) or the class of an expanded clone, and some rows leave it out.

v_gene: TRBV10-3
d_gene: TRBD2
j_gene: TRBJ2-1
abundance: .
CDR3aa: CAISESGTSGRGNSYNEQFF
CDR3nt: TGTGCCATCAGTGAGTCGGGGACTAGCGGGAGGGGAAACTCCTACAATGAGCAGTTCTTC

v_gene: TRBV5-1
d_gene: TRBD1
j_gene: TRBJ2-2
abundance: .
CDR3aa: CASSLDRGLDTGELFF
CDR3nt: TGCGCCAGCAGTTTGGACAGGGGCCTGGACACCGGGGAGCTGTTTTTT

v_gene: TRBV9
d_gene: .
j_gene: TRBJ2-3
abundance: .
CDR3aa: CASSVAPSGTQYF
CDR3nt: TGTGCCAGCAGCGTAGCCCCCAGCGGTACGCAGTATTTT

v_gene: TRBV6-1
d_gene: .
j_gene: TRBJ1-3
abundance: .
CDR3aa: CASSETKYTIYF
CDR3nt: TGTGCCAGCAGTGAAACTAAATACACCATATATTTT

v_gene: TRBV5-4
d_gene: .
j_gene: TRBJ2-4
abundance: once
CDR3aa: CASSTTTDSLAKNIQYF
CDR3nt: TGTGCCAGCAGCACGACCACAGACAGCCTAGCCAAAAACATTCAGTACTTC

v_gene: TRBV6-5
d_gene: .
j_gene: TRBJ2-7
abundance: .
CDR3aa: CASSHGQLNYEQYF
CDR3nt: TGTGCCAGCAGTCACGGACAATTGAACTACGAGCAGTACTTC

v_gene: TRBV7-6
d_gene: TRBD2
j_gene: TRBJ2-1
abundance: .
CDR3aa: CASSSMTSGSIGEQFF
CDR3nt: TGTGCCAGCAGCTCGATGACTAGCGGGAGCATCGGTGAGCAGTTCTTC

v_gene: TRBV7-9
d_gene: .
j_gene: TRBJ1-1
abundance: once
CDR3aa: CASSLAAEAEAFF
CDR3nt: TGTGCCAGCAGCTTAGCGGCGGAGGCTGAAGCTTTCTTT

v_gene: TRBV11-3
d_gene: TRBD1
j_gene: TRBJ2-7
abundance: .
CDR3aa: CASSLNSPGTGGEQYF
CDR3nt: TGTGCCAGCAGCTTAAATTCCCCCGGGACAGGGGGCGAGCAGTACTTC

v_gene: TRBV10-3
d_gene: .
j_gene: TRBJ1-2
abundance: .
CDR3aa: CAISDPLQSSGDGYTF
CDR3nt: TGTGCCATCAGTGACCCCCTTCAGAGTTCGGGAGACGGCTACACCTTC

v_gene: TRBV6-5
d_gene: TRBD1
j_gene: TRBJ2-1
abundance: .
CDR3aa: CASSQGQVNEQFF
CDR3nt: TGTGCCAGCAGTCAGGGACAGGTGAATGAGCAGTTCTTC

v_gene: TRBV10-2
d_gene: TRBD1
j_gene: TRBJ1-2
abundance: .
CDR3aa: CASSVGQGNGYTF
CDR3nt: TGCGCCAGCAGTGTCGGACAGGGAAATGGCTACACCTTC

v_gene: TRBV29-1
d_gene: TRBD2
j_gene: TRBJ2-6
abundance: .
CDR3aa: CSFSAGGSGANVLTF
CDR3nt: TGCAGCTTTTCAGCGGGAGGGTCTGGGGCCAACGTCCTGACTTTC

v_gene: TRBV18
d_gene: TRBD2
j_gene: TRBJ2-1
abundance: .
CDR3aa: CASSPPERDPLDNEQFF
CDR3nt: TGTGCCAGCTCACCACCGGAGCGGGATCCGTTGGACAATGAGCAGTTCTTC

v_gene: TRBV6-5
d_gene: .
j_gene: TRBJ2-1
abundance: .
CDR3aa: CASSGQRNDNEQFF
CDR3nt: TGTGCCAGCAGCGGACAGCGTAACGACAATGAGCAGTTCTTC

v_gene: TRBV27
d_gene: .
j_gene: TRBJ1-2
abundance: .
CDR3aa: CASRRGGDYGYTF
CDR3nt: TGTGCCAGCAGACGGGGGGGGGACTATGGCTACACCTTC

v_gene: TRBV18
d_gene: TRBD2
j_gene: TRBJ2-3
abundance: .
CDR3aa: CASSLAGGPTDTQYF
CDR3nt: TGTGCCAGCTCACTAGCGGGGGGCCCCACAGATACGCAGTATTTT